Listed below are T cell receptor beta chains from one sample, sequenced in a study of T cells after yellow fever vaccination. TCRdb called the 5' RACE reads again in MiXCR, with one record for every CDR3 protein. The table lists under 550,000 distinct CDR3 sequences, about a fifth of them singletons. The material sequenced was PBMCs, taken approximately 22 days after the first yellow fever vaccination. These receptors were obtained from a man younger than 30 who received the YFV17D yellow fever vaccine. The CDR3 runs from the conserved cysteine through the conserved F or W. A D gene is named only where the DNA matches it firmly. Only part of the rows carry a size: once, few, many, or a class if the clone is expanded.

CDR3	DNA	V	J	D	size
CASSLTYPTGPIQETQYF	TGTGCCAGCAGCTTGACCTATCCAACGGGGCCGATCCAAGAGACCCAGTACTTC	TRBV5-5	TRBJ2-5	.	.
CASSYSRTLNTEAFF	TGTGCCAGCAGTTACTCCCGGACATTGAACACTGAAGCTTTCTTT	TRBV6-2/TRBV6-3	TRBJ1-1	.	.
CSAKSTVVNTEAFF	TGCAGTGCTAAATCTACTGTTGTGAACACTGAAGCTTTCTTT	TRBV20-1	TRBJ1-1	.	.
CASTPLRGTRGTGELFF	TGTGCCAGCACCCCCCTCAGGGGTACGAGGGGCACCGGGGAGCTGTTTTTT	TRBV6-2/TRBV6-3	TRBJ2-2	.	few
CASNRDSSNQPQHF	TGTGCCAGCAATCGGGACAGTAGCAATCAGCCCCAGCATTTT	TRBV6-2/TRBV6-3	TRBJ1-5	TRBD1	.
CASSLISRGQGSAKNIQYF	TGTGCCAGCAGCTTAATCAGCAGGGGTCAGGGTTCAGCCAAAAACATTCAGTACTTC	TRBV7-6	TRBJ2-4	.	many
CASSLGYGYTF	TGTGCCAGCAGTTTGGGTTATGGCTACACCTTC	TRBV12-3/TRBV12-4	TRBJ1-2	.	many
CASSQNVGQGTEAFF	TGTGCCAGCAGCCAAAATGTAGGACAGGGGACTGAAGCTTTCTTT	TRBV4-2	TRBJ1-1	TRBD1	many
CSARDALRGAGVSSYNEQFF	TGCAGTGCTAGAGATGCCCTCCGGGGTGCGGGGGTCAGCTCCTACAATGAGCAGTTCTTC	TRBV20-1	TRBJ2-1	TRBD2	.
CASSGTGPSYNEQFF	TGTGCCAGCAGCGGGACAGGTCCGTCCTACAATGAGCAGTTCTTC	TRBV9	TRBJ2-1	TRBD1	.
CASSLEDGGEKLFF	TGCGCCAGCAGCCTGGAGGACGGCGGGGAAAAACTGTTTTTT	TRBV5-1	TRBJ1-4	.	.
CASSWGNSYNEQFF	TGTGCCAGCAGCTGGGGCAACTCCTACAATGAGCAGTTCTTC	TRBV13	TRBJ2-1	.	.
CSAPTRLGSDTQYF	TGCAGTGCCCCGACCAGGTTAGGATCAGATACGCAGTATTTT	TRBV20-1	TRBJ2-3	.	.
CSAPGLTGNANTGELFF	TGCAGTGCTCCGGGGCTAACGGGAAATGCGAACACCGGGGAGCTGTTTTTT	TRBV20-1	TRBJ2-2	.	.
CSARSGASYEQYF	TGCAGTGCTAGATCGGGGGCCTCCTACGAGCAGTACTTC	TRBV20-1	TRBJ2-7	.	.
CASSQTGESYNEQFF	TGTGCCAGCAGCCAAACAGGGGAATCCTACAATGAGCAGTTCTTC	TRBV5-6	TRBJ2-1	TRBD1	.
CASSYLGTGNTIYF	TGTGCCAGCAGTTACTTGGGGACCGGAAACACCATATATTTT	TRBV6-5	TRBJ1-3	.	.
CASSSGLAGAEETQYF	TGCGCCAGCAGCTCGGGACTAGCGGGGGCCGAGGAGACCCAGTACTTC	TRBV5-1	TRBJ2-5	TRBD2	few
CASSRGQYEQYF	TGTGCCAGCAGCCGGGGCCAGTACGAGCAGTACTTC	TRBV7-9	TRBJ2-7	.	.
CASSFRGSYNEQFF	TGTGCCAGCAGCTTCCGAGGCTCCTACAATGAGCAGTTCTTC	TRBV7-2	TRBJ2-1	.	many
CASSLERDNEQFF	TGTGCCAGCAGCTTGGAACGGGACAATGAGCAGTTCTTC	TRBV7-2	TRBJ2-1	.	once
CASRPRGGYAEAFF	TGTGCCAGCAGACCGAGGGGTGGGTACGCTGAAGCTTTCTTT	TRBV2	TRBJ1-1	.	few
CASNFGGGAYTDTQYF	TGTGCCAGCAACTTTGGGGGGGGGGCCTACACAGATACGCAGTATTTT	TRBV6-1	TRBJ2-3	.	.
CATSRRQGDTGELFF	TGTGCCACCAGTCGGAGACAGGGGGACACCGGGGAGCTGTTTTTT	TRBV15	TRBJ2-2	TRBD1	few
CASTGTGGNSPLHF	TGTGCCAGCACGGGGACAGGGGGCAATTCACCCCTCCACTTT	TRBV2	TRBJ1-6	TRBD1	.
CASSIWTGVNSGANVLTF	TGTGCCAGCAGTATTTGGACAGGTGTGAATTCTGGGGCCAACGTCCTGACTTTC	TRBV6-1	TRBJ2-6	TRBD1	few
CASSFSGAAKLEAFF	TGTGCCAGCAGTTTTTCAGGGGCCGCCAAGCTTGAAGCTTTCTTT	TRBV12-3/TRBV12-4	TRBJ1-1	.	.
CASSHLANEQFF	TGTGCCAGCAGCCATCTAGCGAACGAGCAGTTCTTC	TRBV7-2	TRBJ2-1	.	.
CASRLGLAGDIQYF	TGTGCCAGCAGGCTCGGACTAGCGGGGGACATTCAGTACTTC	TRBV28	TRBJ2-4	TRBD2	.
CASSQGSGFQADTQYF	TGTGCCAGCAGCCAGGGTAGCGGGTTTCAGGCAGATACGCAGTATTTT	TRBV4-2	TRBJ2-3	TRBD2	.
CAWSKGLGGTEAFF	TGTGCCTGGAGTAAAGGGTTAGGAGGGACTGAAGCTTTCTTT	TRBV30	TRBJ1-1	.	few
CASREQELNTEAFF	TGTGCCAGCAGAGAGCAGGAGTTGAACACTGAAGCTTTCTTT	TRBV12-3/TRBV12-4	TRBJ1-1	.	.
CASSYSHSSSYEQYF	TGTGCCAGCAGTTACTCACACAGTAGCTCCTACGAGCAGTACTTC	TRBV6-5	TRBJ2-7	.	.
CASSFRLDNEQFF	TGTGCCAGCAGTTTCCGACTTGACAATGAGCAGTTCTTC	TRBV28	TRBJ2-1	.	.
CASSQGLPGGVAGTGELFF	TGTGCCAGCAGCCAAGGGCTTCCAGGGGGGGTAGCAGGGACCGGGGAGCTGTTTTTT	TRBV3-1	TRBJ2-2	.	few
CASSFVVQGNYGYTF	TGTGCCAGCAGCTTCGTCGTACAGGGAAACTATGGCTACACCTTC	TRBV7-9	TRBJ1-2	.	few
CATMTVWGRGRGETEAFF	TGTGCCACTATGACAGTTTGGGGGCGAGGCCGTGGGGAGACTGAAGCTTTCTTT	TRBV5-6	TRBJ1-1	.	.
CASSSMTGSAVQPQHF	TGTGCCAGCAGTTCAATGACAGGCTCGGCGGTGCAGCCCCAGCATTTT	TRBV12-3/TRBV12-4	TRBJ1-5	.	.
CASSPWGRETQYF	TGTGCCAGCAGCCCTTGGGGCCGGGAAACCCAGTACTTC	TRBV9	TRBJ2-5	.	few
CASSTYSGGDKETQYF	TGTGCCAGCAGCACCTATAGCGGGGGGGACAAAGAGACCCAGTACTTC	TRBV6-2/TRBV6-3	TRBJ2-5	TRBD2	.
CASSPRQRYYEQYF	TGTGCCAGCAGCCCCCGACAACGTTACTACGAGCAGTACTTC	TRBV9	TRBJ2-7	.	.
CASSPRTGAQPQHF	TGTGCCAGCTCACCCCGGACAGGGGCTCAGCCCCAGCATTTT	TRBV18	TRBJ1-5	TRBD1	.
CASSLEGRYTEAFF	TGTGCCAGCAGCTTGGAAGGAAGGTACACTGAAGCTTTCTTT	TRBV5-6	TRBJ1-1	.	many
CASSDFRGSSYNEQFF	TGTGCCAGCAGCGATTTCAGGGGGAGCTCCTACAATGAGCAGTTCTTC	TRBV5-8	TRBJ2-1	TRBD1	few
CASSLAWGLQETQYF	TGCGCCAGCAGCTTGGCCTGGGGACTACAAGAGACCCAGTACTTC	TRBV5-1	TRBJ2-5	TRBD2	few
CASSFRAGEKLFF	TGTGCCAGCAGCTTCAGGGCGGGCGAAAAACTGTTTTTT	TRBV7-9	TRBJ1-4	.	.
CARDLQGAGDEKLFF	TGTGCTAGGGACCTACAGGGGGCCGGCGATGAAAAACTGTTTTTT	TRBV7-7	TRBJ1-4	TRBD1	.
CASSRGGVTKNIQYF	TGTGCCAGCAGCCGCGGGGGGGTAACCAAAAACATTCAGTACTTC	TRBV7-2	TRBJ2-4	TRBD2	few
CATSDTDYGYTF	TGTGCCACCAGTGATACGGACTATGGCTACACCTTC	TRBV24-1	TRBJ1-2	.	once
CASSPGPGSHYEQYF	TGTGCCAGTAGTCCCGGGCCGGGATCCCACTACGAGCAGTACTTC	TRBV19	TRBJ2-7	.	few
CASSQDARLAGRPDTQYF	TGTGCCAGCAGCCAAGACGCACGACTAGCGGGGCGTCCGGATACGCAGTATTTT	TRBV14	TRBJ2-3	TRBD2	few
CASRSSDADTQYF	TGTGCCAGCCGATCTAGTGACGCAGATACGCAGTATTTT	TRBV6-2/TRBV6-3	TRBJ2-3	.	few
CASSRDRGQPQHF	TGTGCCAGCAGCCGCGACAGGGGGCAGCCCCAGCATTTT	TRBV14	TRBJ1-5	TRBD1	.